These 22 T cell receptor beta chains were sequenced from one sample in a study of blood T cell repertoires in COVID-19. Some clones are missing from TCRdb's copy, which holds only in-frame ones; the method was immunoSEQ multiplex PCR. The table lists roughly 100,000 clones, nearly 85% of them singletons. Sequenced input: peripheral blood. Receptor source: a human donor in a cohort sampled during active or convalescent COVID-19.

The chain couples TRBV2 to TRBJ1-6; 8 nucleotides align to TRBD1. The length of the CDR3 is 15 residues. V trimming: 1 base; J trimming: 9 bases; junction bases outside the gene matches: 5. Per germline, CDR1 SNHLY and CDR2 FYNNEI. The DNA for the CDR3 is TGTGCCAGCAGTGAAGGGGGGACAGGTCTTTCACCCCTCCACTTT. Protein sequence: CASSEGGTGLSPLHF.

This rearrangement joins TRBV24-1 to TRBJ1-1; 8 bases match TRBD1. Germline CDR1 KGHDR, CDR2 SFDVKD. This CDR3 is built from 14 residues. After removal of 4 bases from V and 7 bases from J, the junction contained 7 bases not matched to a gene. The CDR3 spells CATSDPDRGGEAFF. The CDR3 coding sequence is TGTGCCACCAGTGACCCAGACAGGGGTGGTGAAGCTTTCTTT.

The chain combines TRBV19 with TRBJ1-5; D is uncertain. Trimming took 4 bases from V and 0 from J, leaving 7 bases between them. The CDR3 covers 14 residues. Germline CDR1 and CDR2: LNHDA and SQIVND (reference sequence). The CDR3 is CASSKTVSNQPQHF. Written as DNA, the CDR3 is TGTGCCAGTAGTAAAACGGTTAGCAATCAGCCCCAGCATTTT.

J is TRBJ1-1 and V is TRBV19; TRBD1 agrees at 7 bases. V lost 5 bases and J lost 3; bases outside the gene matches: 6. The CDR3 length is 14 residues. The germline CDR1 and CDR2 sequences are LNHDA and SQIVND (reference sequence). The CDR3 nucleotides read TGTGCCAGTAGTCCTCAGACAGGGTACACTGAAGCTTTCTTT. Residues: CASSPQTGYTEAFF.

The genes are TRBV14 and TRBJ1-2; possible D gene TRBD1, 6 bases. The length of the CDR3 is 13 residues. V lost 2 bases and J 4 bases, leaving 8 bases between the germline ends. Germline assignment: CDR1 SGHDN and CDR2 FVKESK. CDR3 amino acids: CASSQTGIYGYTF. The CDR3 region has the DNA TGTGCCAGCAGCCAAACAGGGATCTATGGCTACACCTTC. The full variable domain, completed using reference TRBV14 and TRBJ1-2, is EAGVTQFPSHSVIEKGQTVTLRCDPISGHDNLYWYRRVMGKEIKFLLHFVKESKQDESGMPNNRFLAERTGGTYSTLKVQPAELEDSGVYFCASSQTGIYGYTFGSGTRLTVV.

This chain connects TRBV7-2 to TRBJ2-1, with a tentative D call TRBD2 (6 bases). The V end lost 0 bases, the J end lost 4 bases, and 10 bases lay between the germline ends. The CDR3 totals 15 residues. Germline CDR1 is SGHTA and CDR2 is FQGNSA. The CDR3 protein is CASSLAGGEYNEQFF. CDR3 sequence (DNA): TGTGCCAGCAGCTTAGCGGGGGGAGAGTACAATGAGCAGTTCTTC.

This chain connects TRBV30 to TRBJ1-2, with TRBD1 identical over 8 bases. The germline CDR1 and CDR2 sequences are GTSNPN and SVGIG (reference sequence). This CDR3 is 13 amino acids long. The junction had 2 bases not matched to a gene; V was cut back by 2 bases and J by 3 bases. For the CDR3, the DNA is TGTGCCTGGAGTAAGGGACAGGACTATGGCTACACCTTC. Encoded protein: CAWSKGQDYGYTF. Looking up the rest from reference TRBV30 and TRBJ1-2 gives the full variable domain: SQTIHQWPATLVQPVGSPLSLECTVEGTSNPNLYWYRQAAGRGLQLLFYSVGIGQISSEVPQNLSASRPQDRQFILSSKKLLLSDSGFYLCAWSKGQDYGYTFGSGTRLTVV.

The rearrangement links TRBV28 to TRBJ2-7, with 12 bases lining up with TRBD2. The length of the CDR3 is 15 residues. The junction had 6 bases not matched to a gene; V was cut back by 6 bases and J by 3 bases. In germline, CDR1 is MDHEN, CDR2 SYDVKM. CDR3 DNA: TGTGCCAGCAGGCCCACTAGCGGGGGGCTCTACGAGCAGTACTTC. Translated: CASRPTSGGLYEQYF. The full variable domain, its missing parts supplied by reference TRBV28 and TRBJ2-7, is DVKVTQSSRYLVKRTGEKVFLECVQDMDHENMFWYRQDPGLGLRLIYFSYDVKMKEKGDIPEGYSVSREKKERFSLILESASTNQTSMYLCASRPTSGGLYEQYFGPGTRLTVT.

This chain connects TRBV9 to TRBJ2-1, with 9 bases lining up with TRBD2. Unmatched junction bases numbered 4, after V lost 3 bases and J lost 3 bases. This CDR3 contains 15 residues. Per germline, CDR1 SGDLS and CDR2 YYNGEE. For the CDR3, the DNA is TGTGCCAGCAGCGCAGGGACTAGCATCTACAATGAGCAGTTCTTC. As protein: CASSAGTSIYNEQFF.

The V call is TRBV11-2, the J call TRBJ1-2, with TRBD1 identical over 8 bases. The J segment lost 8 bases and the V segment lost 6 bases, leaving 8 bases of the junction unmatched. CDR3 size: 13 residues. CDR1 and CDR2 from the germline V gene are SGHAT and FQNNGV. The CDR3 loop reads CASRGQGIAGYTF. The CDR3 bases are TGTGCCAGCAGAGGACAGGGAATAGCAGGCTACACCTTC.

The chain employs TRBV28 and TRBJ1-3; D remains unclear. The V end lost 3 bases, the J end lost 0 bases, and 9 bases lay between the germline ends. CDR1 and CDR2 from the germline V gene are MDHEN and SYDVKM. The CDR3 totals 15 residues. The CDR3: CASSLMRYSGNTIYF. Here the CDR3 DNA reads TGTGCCAGCAGTTTGATGAGGTACTCTGGAAACACCATATATTTT.

V and J are TRBV5-6 and TRBJ2-5; D not certain. This CDR3 contains 14 residues. CDR1 SGHDT and CDR2 YYEEEE come from the germline V gene. With 2 bases removed from V and 4 bases from J, the gap between germline ends came to 12 bases. CDR3 amino acids: CASSFPVLAETQYF. CDR3 nucleotide sequence: TGTGCCAGCAGCTTTCCGGTGTTAGCAGAGACCCAGTACTTC.

This sequence joins TRBV7-2 and TRBJ1-3; D might be TRBD1 (6 bases). V was shortened by 0 bases and J by 1 base, with 10 bases between the two germline ends. There are 16 residues in the CDR3. CDR1 SGHTA and CDR2 FQGNSA come from the germline V gene. CDR3 region: CASSLAGAMSGNTIYF. CDR3 nucleotide sequence: TGTGCCAGCAGCTTAGCGGGGGCGATGTCTGGAAACACCATATATTTT.

The chain links TRBV11-2 to TRBJ2-4, with 9 positions matching TRBD1. V shed 1 base, J shed 8 bases, and the junction held 6 bases outside the gene matches. The CDR3 covers 15 residues. Germline CDR1 SGHAT, CDR2 FQNNGV. CDR3 loop: CASSLADRGSDIQYF. The CDR3 nucleotides read TGTGCCAGCAGCTTAGCCGACAGGGGGTCGGACATTCAGTACTTC.

This chain uses TRBV24-1 with TRBJ1-5, with 12 bases lining up with TRBD1. Looked up from germline, CDR1 is KGHDR and CDR2 is SFDVKD. J was trimmed by 6 bases and V by 5 bases; bases with no gene match: 4. The CDR3 runs 15 residues. The CDR3 DNA follows: TGTGCCACCAGTGGGGACAGGGGGCGAGGTCAGCCCCAGCATTTT. Translation: CATSGDRGRGQPQHF.

V usage is TRBV11-1 and J usage is TRBJ2-1; TRBD1 is a possible D gene (5 bases). Between the trimmed V and J ends, which lost 1 base and 0 bases, there was a span of 7 bases. CDR3 length: 15 residues. The V gene's germline CDR1 is SGHAT and CDR2 FQDESV (reference sequence). In DNA, the CDR3 is TGTGCCAGCAGCTTAGAAGGGGTCTCCTACAATGAGCAGTTCTTC. Protein: CASSLEGVSYNEQFF.

The chain's CDR3 is CASSLGGSPAYEQYF. The DNA for the CDR3 is TGTGCCAGCAGCTTAGGGGGCAGCCCTGCCTACGAGCAGTACTTC. The V call is TRBV7-2, the J call TRBJ2-7; D possibly corresponds to TRBD1 (5 bases). Between the trimmed V and J ends, which lost 1 base and 2 bases, there was a span of 12 bases. Germline-derived CDR1 and CDR2 are SGHTA and FQGNSA. This CDR3 is built from 15 residues.

The V and J genes are TRBV19 and TRBJ2-2; 8 nucleotides match TRBD2. The V and J ends lost 5 bases and 1 base, in that order; junction bases with no gene match: 3. The length of the CDR3 is 15 residues. Germline CDR1 is LNHDA and CDR2 is SQIVND (reference sequence). The CDR3 coding sequence is TGTGCCAGTAGTGCGGGGGGTCTGAACACCGGGGAGCTGTTTTTT. It encodes CASSAGGLNTGELFF. The variable domain in full, with the rest retrieved from reference TRBV19 and TRBJ2-2, is DGGITQSPKYLFRKEGQNVTLSCEQNLNHDAMYWYRQDPGQGLRLIYYSQIVNDFQKGDIAEGYSVSREKKESFPLTVTSAQKNPTAFYLCASSAGGLNTGELFFGEGSRLTVL.

The chain couples TRBV10-1 to TRBJ2-7; D call uncertain. Germline CDR1 is WNHNN and CDR2 is SYGVQD (reference sequence). CDR3 size: 13 residues. V was cut by 0 bases and J by 5 bases, with 8 bases left in between. CDR3 protein: CASSESGRNEQYF. The CDR3 DNA reads as TGCGCCAGCAGTGAGTCGGGCAGAAACGAGCAGTACTTC.

This chain joins TRBV19 and TRBJ2-1, with TRBD1 matching over 12 bases. The CDR3 covers 15 residues. Germline values: CDR1 LNHDA, CDR2 SQIVND (reference sequence). Unmatched junction bases numbered 7, after V lost 3 bases and J lost 10 bases. CDR3 in amino acids: CASSIGTGGAGEQFF. CDR3 sequence (DNA): TGTGCCAGTAGTATCGGGACAGGGGGCGCGGGCGAGCAGTTCTTC.

The sample holds a few counts of this clone. The chain links TRBV19 to TRBJ1-5; TRBD1 matches at 8 bases. Trimming took 2 bases from V and 2 from J; bases not matched to a gene: 5. This CDR3 spans 16 amino acids. Germline V gene data show CDR1 as LNHDA and CDR2 as SQIVND (reference sequence). DNA of the CDR3: TGTGCCAGTAGTATACAGGGGGCCGATGGCAATCAGCCCCAGCATTTT. Translating it yields CASSIQGADGNQPQHF.

This clone was counted once. This chain uses TRBV19 with TRBJ2-7; D is perhaps TRBD1 (6 bases). The CDR3 loop spans 13 amino acids. Per germline, CDR1 LNHDA and CDR2 SQIVND (reference sequence). Trimming cost V 2 bases and J 6 bases, with 11 bases left between them. CDR3 sequence reads: CASSISGAGEQYF. The CDR3 DNA follows: TGTGCCAGTAGTATATCAGGGGCAGGCGAGCAGTACTTC. The whole variable domain, filled in from reference TRBV19 and TRBJ2-7, reads DGGITQSPKYLFRKEGQNVTLSCEQNLNHDAMYWYRQDPGQGLRLIYYSQIVNDFQKGDIAEGYSVSREKKESFPLTVTSAQKNPTAFYLCASSISGAGEQYFGPGTRLTVT.